This T cell receptor (beta chain) was identified during a study of shared clonotypes between healthy human individuals. Notes on the study in general: How much donors shared clonotypes was expected to be affected by sequencing depth.

Scientists sequenced DNA from unsorted PBMC on ten immunoSEQ deep assay plates. TCRdb keeps only in-frame clones here, not all; method: immunoSEQ multiplex PCR. The profile covers 450,000 to 650,000 clones, with roughly four fifths appearing a single time and 9.5% to 15% taken by the ten largest. The germline V gene has CDR1 SEHNR and CDR2 FQNEAQ (reference sequence). CDR3 size: 18 residues. J gave up 4 bases and V 2 bases, and 11 bases lay outside the gene matches. Healthy adults negative for HIV, lacking recent acute infections or vaccinations, served as donors. In the case of this clone: Its antigen is as yet unknown.

This receptor was obtained from a woman aged 40 to 50 in good health. Some clones in this sample may be carry-over from other donors' samples. Input material: PBMCs. The rearrangement uses TRBV7-9 and TRBJ2-1, with 10 bases aligning to TRBD2. The CDR3 DNA follows: TGTGCCAGCAGCTTAAACCCTAGCGGGAGAAGGTTGTACAATGAGCAGTTCTTC. Protein product: CASSLNPSGRRLYNEQFF.